Below are 4 T cell receptor beta chains sequenced from a single sample in a study of response to subunit inactivated influenza vaccine. TCRdb ran MiXCR on the RT-PCR reads and lists one entry per CDR3 protein. The table includes 860,000 or so distinct CDR3 sequences, 20% to 25% detected once. This specimen was PBMCs from blood, taken about 5 days after vaccination. The receptors stem from a man aged 50 to 60 who received an inactivated influenza vaccine.

This clonotype turned up a few times. The chain recombines TRBV28 with TRBJ2-1; 8 nucleotides agree with TRBD1. The CDR3 extends over 17 amino acids. The germline gives CDR1 MDHEN, CDR2 SYDVKM. J lost 7 bases, V lost 4 bases, and 15 bases had no gene match. The CDR3 reads CASSSILPQGAPNEQFF. CDR3 coding DNA: TGTGCCAGCAGTTCCATTTTACCCCAGGGGGCTCCTAATGAGCAGTTCTTC.

There are a few counts of this clonotype. This chain connects TRBV18 to TRBJ2-2; a weak D match, TRBD1 (6 bases). The CDR3 is 16 residues long. The germline V gene has CDR1 KGHSH and CDR2 LQKENI. V was clipped by 0 bases and J by 2 bases, with 10 bases between them. For the CDR3, the DNA is TGTGCCAGCTCACCACCGTACAGGGCAAACACCGGGGAGCTGTTTTTT. This gives the protein CASSPPYRANTGELFF.

This clonotype showed up just a few times. The V and J genes are TRBV7-9 and TRBJ1-1; no clear D gene. The CDR3 is 14 amino acids. Trimming pared 5 bases from V and 4 bases from J, leaving 14 bases between. Germline CDR1 is SEHNR and CDR2 is FQNEAQ (reference sequence). CDR3 sequence (DNA): TGTGCCAGCAGCGTCACCGGGCGCGGCACTGAAGCTTTCTTT. Translation: CASSVTGRGTEAFF.

This clonotype was seen more than once but under ten times. V is TRBV12-3 or TRBV12-4 and J is TRBJ1-1; 8 bases align to TRBD1. There are 13 residues in the CDR3. J gave up 6 bases and V 3 bases, and 3 bases lay outside the gene matches. The CDR3 DNA sequence: TGTGCCAGCAGTTTTAACAGGGGGGCTGAAGCTTTCTTT. It specifies CASSFNRGAEAFF.